Below are 23 T cell receptor beta chains sequenced from a single sample in a study of human T cells and chemical hapten exposure. In TCRdb, the RACE reads were re-called with MiXCR into one record per CDR3 protein. The sample yields under 120,000 distinct CDR3 sequences, roughly 9.6% seen once. The time point: patch test 1, 2 weeks after DPC sensitization. The treatment was: therapeutic diphenylcyclopropenone sensitization with weekly scalp DPC. Sequencing was performed on whole blood, taken in connection with sensitization to the hapten diphenylcyclopropenone (DPC). These TCRs come from a woman aged 40 to 50 with alopecia areata. Some clones in this sample may be carry-over from other donors' samples.

The rearrangement joins TRBV18 to TRBJ1-5; tentative D call: TRBD1 (6 bases). The germline V gene encodes CDR1 KGHSH and CDR2 LQKENI. The germline V and J ends were trimmed by 4 bases and 3 bases, with 13 bases remaining between them. CDR3 size: 15 residues. The CDR3 nucleotides are TGTGCCAGCTCACTGAGACAGGAACCCAATCAGCCCCAGCATTTT. Its translation is CASSLRQEPNQPQHF.

This clonotype has just a few counts. The V call is TRBV27, the J call TRBJ2-1, with D perhaps TRBD1 (6 bases). This CDR3 region has 16 residues. Between the trimmed V and J ends, which lost 2 bases and 0 bases, there was a span of 11 bases. Germline lookup yields CDR1 MNHEY and CDR2 SMNVEV (reference sequence). This CDR3 is CASSLRQAPSYNEQFF. As DNA, the CDR3 is TGTGCCAGCAGTTTACGACAGGCCCCCTCCTACAATGAGCAGTTCTTC.

V usage is TRBV3-1 and J usage is TRBJ2-1; TRBD1 matches 7 bases. The CDR3 is made up of 14 amino acids. Germline V lookup: CDR1 LGHDT, CDR2 YNNKEL (reference sequence). Germline trimming cut 6 bases from V and 9 bases from J; bases unmatched to any gene: 11. The CDR3 nucleotides read TGTGCCAGCAGACCCACACAGGGGCGCCCTGAGCAGTTCTTC. Its translation is CASRPTQGRPEQFF.

The gene calls are TRBV11-1 and TRBJ2-3; 11 nucleotides align to TRBD2. This CDR3 comprises 14 residues. The germline V gene encodes CDR1 SGHAT and CDR2 FQDESV (reference sequence). The V segment lost 5 bases and the J segment 5 bases; nucleotides outside the gene matches: 3. The DNA for the CDR3 is TGTGCCAGCAGCGAACTAGCGGGGGTAGATACGCAGTATTTT. The encoded protein is CASSELAGVDTQYF.

This clonotype was seen a handful of times. The chain couples TRBV29-1 to TRBJ2-7; the D is unclear. In germline, CDR1 is SQVTM, CDR2 ANQGSEA. The CDR3 covers 11 residues. Between the trimmed V and J ends, which lost 6 bases and 3 bases, there was a span of 9 bases. The CDR3 protein is CSVLRSYEQYF. CDR3 nucleotide sequence: TGCAGCGTCTTGCGAAGCTACGAGCAGTACTTC.

There are a few counts of this clonotype. A read error may account for a junction end that differs from germline. The J gene is TRBJ1-2, the V gene TRBV30; D gene ambiguous. Germline assignment: CDR1 GTSNPN and CDR2 SVGIG (reference sequence). This CDR3 region has 9 residues. The CDR3 DNA reads as TGTGCCGCAACTTCCCGGTTCCTCTTC. As protein: CAATSRFLF.

This clonotype was found a few times. This chain joins TRBV9 and TRBJ2-7; D is possibly TRBD1 (6 bases). The V and J ends lost 3 bases and 1 base respectively, with 14 bases between them. This CDR3 spans 15 amino acids. Germline-derived CDR1 and CDR2 are SGDLS and YYNGEE. The CDR3 here is CASSADPGASYEQYF. CDR3 bases: TGTGCCAGCAGCGCGGACCCAGGGGCATCCTACGAGCAGTACTTC.

This clonotype was found many times. The chain recombines TRBV4-3 with TRBJ2-7; no clear D. The CDR3 contains 15 residues. V lost 1 base to trimming and J lost 0 bases, with 10 bases between them. The germline V gene encodes CDR1 LGHNA and CDR2 YSLEER. The CDR3 DNA sequence: TGCGCCAGCAGCCAAGCGAGCGTCACCTCCTACGAGCAGTACTTC. It is translated as CASSQASVTSYEQYF.

This clonotype was seen a handful of times. This chain uses TRBV2 with TRBJ2-2; 11 bases agree with TRBD2. The CDR3 runs 16 residues. The V gene's germline CDR1 is SNHLY and CDR2 FYNNEI. V lost 5 bases to trimming and J lost 2 bases; unmatched junction nucleotides: 4. CDR3 protein: CASSLTSGINTGELFF. CDR3 sequence (DNA): TGTGCCAGCAGTCTGACTAGCGGGATCAACACCGGGGAGCTGTTTTTT.

This clonotype was picked up a small number of times. V usage is TRBV9 and J usage is TRBJ1-5, with D uncertain. The CDR3 consists of 15 residues. V was clipped by 0 bases and J by 4 bases, with 11 bases between them. In germline, CDR1 is SGDLS, CDR2 YYNGEE. The CDR3 spells CASSVGGGENQPQHF. The CDR3, as DNA: TGTGCCAGCAGCGTAGGCGGCGGTGAAAATCAGCCCCAGCATTTT. Together with reference TRBV9 and TRBJ1-5, the CDR3 gives the full variable domain: DSGVTQTPKHLITATGQRVTLRCSPRSGDLSVYWYQQSLDQGLQFLIQYYNGEERAKGNILERFSAQQFPDLHSELNLSSLELGDSALYFCASSVGGGENQPQHFGDGTRLSIL.

At least ten counts were recorded for this clonotype. The rearrangement uses TRBV11-2 and TRBJ2-7; D possibly corresponds to TRBD1 (6 bases). Trimming took 2 bases from V and 1 from J, leaving 12 bases between them. Germline V gives CDR1 SGHAT, CDR2 FQNNGV. The CDR3 has 15 residues. CDR3 sequence reads: CASSLRGGASYEQYF. CDR3 DNA sequence: TGTGCCAGCAGCTTAAGAGGGGGAGCATCCTACGAGCAGTACTTC.

This clonotype appeared many times. An end of the junction does not agree with germline; a read error may underlie this. The rearrangement links TRBV7-7 to TRBJ2-2; 7 bases are shared with TRBD2. CDR1 is SSHAT and CDR2 is FNYEAQ in the germline V gene (reference sequence). The CDR3 is 16 amino acids. The CDR3: CASSLVAGVASGELFF. In DNA form, the CDR3 reads TGTGCTAGCAGCTTGGTGGCGGGGGTGGCGTCCGGGGAGCTGTTTTTT.

This clonotype was detected ten times or more. The chain recombines TRBV6-5 with TRBJ1-5, with 8 bases identical to TRBD1. CDR3 length equals 16 residues. Germline-derived CDR1 and CDR2 are MNHEY and SVGAGI. J gave up 4 bases and V 5 bases, and 10 bases lay outside the gene matches. The DNA of the CDR3 is TGTGCCAGCAGTCCCCAGACAGGGGCGGGGAATCAGCCCCAGCATTTT. Translation gives CASSPQTGAGNQPQHF.

The chain employs TRBV27 and TRBJ1-5, with D hard to call. Germline V gene lookup returns CDR1 MNHEY and CDR2 SMNVEV (reference sequence). The CDR3 sequence is 16 residues long. Between the trimmed V and J ends, which lost 5 bases and 2 bases, there was a span of 16 bases. The chain's CDR3 is CASSPVATSRNQPQHF. The CDR3 region has the DNA TGTGCCAGCAGTCCCGTCGCCACCAGCCGCAATCAGCCCCAGCATTTT.

V gene TRBV5-1 combines with J gene TRBJ2-3; D gene uncertain. V lost 4 bases and J 3 bases, leaving 6 bases between the germline ends. CDR1 is SGHRS, CDR2 YFSETQ, per germline. The CDR3 spans 12 residues. This CDR3 is CASSATTDTQYF. The CDR3 coding sequence is TGCGCCAGCAGCGCGACAACAGATACGCAGTATTTT. The whole variable domain, filled in from reference TRBV5-1 and TRBJ2-3, reads KAGVTQTPRYLIKTRGQQVTLSCSPISGHRSVSWYQQTPGQGLQFLFEYFSETQRNKGNFPGRFSGRQFSNSRSEMNVSTLELGDSALYLCASSATTDTQYFGPGTRLTVL.

This clonotype was found once. The chain joins TRBV7-2 to TRBJ1-5; D is perhaps TRBD1 (5 bases). Germline V gives CDR1 SGHTA, CDR2 FQGNSA. The CDR3 sequence is 15 residues long. V was shortened by 5 bases and J by 2 bases, with 13 bases between the two germline ends. The CDR3 DNA sequence: TGTGCCAGCAGCCCCCGGGGGTGCGGCAATCAGCCCCAGCATTTT. Amino acids: CASSPRGCGNQPQHF.

This clonotype was counted only a few times. The chain couples TRBV25-1 to TRBJ1-1; D is unclear. This CDR3 region has 15 residues. Germline V CDR1 and CDR2: MGHDK, SYGVNS. V was shortened by 1 base and J by 3 bases, with 12 bases between the two germline ends. The CDR3 region has the DNA TGTGCCAGCAGTGAATTTGACCCCACATACACTGAAGCTTTCTTT. It encodes CASSEFDPTYTEAFF. The variable domain in full, with the rest retrieved from reference TRBV25-1 and TRBJ1-1, is EADIYQTPRYLVIGTGKKITLECSQTMGHDKMYWYQQDPGMELHLIHYSYGVNSTEKGDLSSESTVSRIRTEHFPLTLESARPSHTSQYLCASSEFDPTYTEAFFGQGTRLTVV.

This clonotype was counted at least ten times. This rearrangement joins TRBV5-8 to TRBJ2-1, with 7 bases that match TRBD2. The CDR3 consists of 15 residues. J was trimmed by 2 bases and V by 4 bases; bases with no gene match: 6. Germline V lookup: CDR1 SGHTS, CDR2 YDEGEE. CDR3 protein: CASSPGGIPYNEQFF. CDR3 DNA: TGTGCCAGCAGCCCGGGGGGTATTCCCTACAATGAGCAGTTCTTC.

Concerning this clonotype: The junction differs from germline at one of its ends, possibly a read error. The V call is TRBV7-2, the J call TRBJ2-1, with 11 bases lining up with TRBD2. Germline V CDR1 and CDR2: SGHTA, FQGNSA. The CDR3 is 17 residues long. In nucleotides, the CDR3 is TGTGCCACCAGCTTAAGAACTAGCGGGGGCCCGGCGGATGAGCAGTTCTTC. It encodes CATSLRTSGGPADEQFF.

This clonotype was seen more than once but under ten times. The chain is built from TRBV6-2 or TRBV6-3 and TRBJ2-1; D unclear. Between the trimmed V and J ends, which lost 6 bases and 4 bases, there was a span of 16 bases. The V gene's germline CDR1 is MNHEY and CDR2 SVGEGT. This CDR3 contains 15 residues. The CDR3: CASRSTSYNYNEQFF. The CDR3, as DNA: TGTGCCAGCAGATCCACCTCGTACAATTACAATGAGCAGTTCTTC.

This clonotype occurred many times. The genes are TRBV5-4 and TRBJ2-1; D possibly matches TRBD1 or TRBD2 (6 bases each). V lost 1 base and J 6 bases, leaving 8 bases between the germline ends. The germline CDR1 and CDR2 sequences are SGHNT and YYREEE (reference sequence). The CDR3 covers 13 residues. The CDR3 spells CASSLWGANEQFF. In nucleotides, the CDR3 is TGTGCCAGCAGCTTGTGGGGGGCCAATGAGCAGTTCTTC.

This clonotype was counted between two and nine times. J is TRBJ1-6 and V is TRBV20-1; TRBD1 agrees at 10 bases. The germline gives CDR1 DFQATT, CDR2 SNEGSKA (reference sequence). The V gene end was trimmed by 5 bases and the J gene end by 10 bases; junction bases not matched to a gene: 8. CDR3 length equals 14 residues. The CDR3: CSAYPGTGVSPLHF. The CDR3 DNA is TGCAGTGCTTACCCCGGGACAGGGGTGTCACCCCTCCACTTT.

This clonotype came up a few times. The chain links TRBV7-2 to TRBJ1-1, with 8 bases aligning to TRBD1. Germline V CDR1 and CDR2: SGHTA, FQGNSA. This CDR3 comprises 16 residues. V was clipped by 0 bases and J by 11 bases; unmatched bases: 14. The CDR3 loop reads CASSLARRQGAALAFF. Here the CDR3 DNA reads TGTGCCAGCAGCTTAGCGCGTCGTCAGGGGGCCGCGCTTGCTTTCTTT.